Described below is a single TCR beta chain sequence and its context. This specimen comes from a study of cytomegalovirus exposure and HLA in healthy donors. Study details: Sequencing of roughly 180 million T cells in an earlier analysis found 100 million or so unique TCR beta sequences. Genotyping showed 75% to 90% of some 400 donors falling in the Caucasian-associated ancestry cluster.

The CDR3 consists of 14 residues. V lost 5 bases, J lost 4 bases, and 15 bases lay in between. Per the germline V gene, CDR1 is SGHRS and CDR2 is YFSETQ. Donors showed nominal health when sampled, although they likely had unrecorded immune exposures. The PCR employed 60 Vbeta primers together with 13 Jbeta primers. Profiled with immunoSEQ multiplex PCR; TCRdb holds only in-frame clones, not every one. The sample yields some 160,000 clones, over 70% seen once. This chain joins TRBV5-1 and TRBJ2-5; D possibly corresponds to TRBD1 (6 bases). Sequencing used PBMCs. The clonotype originates from a woman in her thirties in good health and CMV-seronegative. Written as DNA, the CDR3 is TGCGCCAGCAGTTTCTCAGGGGACGGAGAGACCCAGTACTTC. Encoded protein: CASSFSGDGETQYF.